This T cell receptor beta chain was captured by sequencing in a study of blood T cells in healthy people across ages. Background on the study: The capture of about one barcoded beta molecule per two T cells was achieved by template switching. Study results and limitations: Long-lived donors carried more naive CD4+ cells and greater diversity than aged donors. Age showed a roughly linear inverse relationship with TCR beta diversity per million T cells.

A second PCR of about 7 to 12 cycles used a sample-barcoded 5' primer and a J-beta primer mix. TCRdb fed the 5' RACE reads into MiXCR, producing one record per CDR3 protein. Here the sample spans approximately 1,100,000 distinct CDR3 sequences, less than 50% being singletons. The CDR3 sequence is 17 residues long. The V gene's germline CDR1 is KGHSH and CDR2 LQKENI. Trimming cost V 2 bases and J 4 bases; bases outside gene matches: 9. Details on this clonotype: Its antigen is undetermined.

The sample consisted of blood. The chain uses TRBV18 and TRBJ2-4, with 9 bases lining up with TRBD2. This receptor was identified in an older woman in good health. This CDR3 reads CASSPKALAGQKNIQYF. In DNA, the CDR3 is TGTGCCAGCTCACCAAAGGCCCTAGCGGGACAAAAAAACATTCAGTACTTC.